This T cell receptor beta chain derives from a study of control samples from healthy donors and cancer patients. The assay was immunoSEQ multiplex PCR, and TCRdb's table has in-frame clones only and misses some. Of fewer than 65,000 clones detected, about four fifths appear once; the ten largest clones hold over 9%. The CDR3 consists of 16 residues. CDR1 is MDHEN and CDR2 is SYDVKM in the germline V gene. Trimming removed 3 bases from V and 2 bases from J, with 14 bases in between. The receptor's source is an older man in good health. The sample comprised blood. This rearrangement joins TRBV28 to TRBJ1-5; D gene ambiguous. CDR3 DNA sequence: TGTGCCAGCAGTTTTCCCGCTTTAGGAGGCAATCAGCCCCAGCATTTT. Its translation: CASSFPALGGNQPQHF.